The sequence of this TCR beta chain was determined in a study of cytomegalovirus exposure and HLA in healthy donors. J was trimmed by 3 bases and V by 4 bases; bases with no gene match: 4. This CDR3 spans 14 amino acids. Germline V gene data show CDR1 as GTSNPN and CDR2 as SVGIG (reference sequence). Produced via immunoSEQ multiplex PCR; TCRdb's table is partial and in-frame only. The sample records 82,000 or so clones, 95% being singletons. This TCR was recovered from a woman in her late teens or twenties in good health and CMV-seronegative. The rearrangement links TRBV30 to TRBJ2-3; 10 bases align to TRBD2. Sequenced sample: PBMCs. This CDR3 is CAWTSGSGTDTQYF. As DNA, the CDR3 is TGTGCCTGGACTAGCGGGAGCGGTACAGATACGCAGTATTTT.